This T cell receptor (beta chain) is drawn from a study of OX40 agonist ivuxolimab in advanced cancers. This clone was recorded a few times. Sequenced by immunoSEQ multiplex PCR; TCRdb stores in-frame clones only, minus some. This table holds 45,000 to 55,000 clones, more than 70% found once. The CDR3 totals 14 residues. V dropped 8 bases and J dropped 2 bases, with 13 bases sitting between them. In germline, CDR1 is SNHLY, CDR2 FYNNEI. This sequence was found in an adult with an advanced solid tumor such as melanoma, head and neck, liver or kidney cancer. Sample: CD4+ or CD8+ T cells sorted from blood, taken in a trial of the OX40 agonist ivuxolimab. This chain links TRBV2 with TRBJ1-3; D perhaps matches TRBD1 (6 bases). DNA for the CDR3: TGTGCCAGCCAACAGGGAGAGGCTGGAAACACCATATATTTT. Its translation is CASQQGEAGNTIYF.